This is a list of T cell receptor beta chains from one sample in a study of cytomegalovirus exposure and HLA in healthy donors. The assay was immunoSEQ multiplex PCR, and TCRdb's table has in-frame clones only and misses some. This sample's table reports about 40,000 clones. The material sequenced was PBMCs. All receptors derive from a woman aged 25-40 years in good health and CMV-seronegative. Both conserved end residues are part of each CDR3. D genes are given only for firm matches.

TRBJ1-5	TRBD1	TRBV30	CAGSLTGGPNQPQHF	TGTGCCGGGAGTCTGACAGGGGGCCCCAATCAGCCCCAGCATTTT
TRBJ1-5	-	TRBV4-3	CASSQHLRGPQHF	TGCGCCAGCAGCCAACATCTCAGGGGGCCCCAGCATTTT
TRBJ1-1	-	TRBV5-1	CASSIQSGTEAFF	TGCGCCAGCAGCATCCAATCCGGCACTGAAGCTTTCTTT
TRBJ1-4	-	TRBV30	CAWRWAATNEKLFF	TGTGCCTGGAGGTGGGCAGCTACTAATGAAAAACTGTTTTTT
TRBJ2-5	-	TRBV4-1	CASSQLRGYETQYF	TGCGCCAGCAGCCAACTTAGAGGGTATGAGACCCAGTACTTC
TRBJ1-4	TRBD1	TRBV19	CASRDRDLTNEKLFF	TGTGCCAGTAGGGACAGGGATCTGACTAATGAAAAACTGTTTTTT
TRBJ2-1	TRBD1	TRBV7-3	CASSPRTGGIHNEQFF	TGTGCCAGCAGCCCACGGACAGGGGGCATCCACAATGAGCAGTTCTTC
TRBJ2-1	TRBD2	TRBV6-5	CASRQSGSASHEQFF	TGTGCCAGCAGACAAAGCGGGAGTGCATCCCATGAGCAGTTCTTC
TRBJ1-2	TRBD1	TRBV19	CASSGTAPNYGYTF	TGTGCCAGTAGTGGGACAGCGCCTAACTATGGCTACACCTTC
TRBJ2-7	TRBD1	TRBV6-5	CASRWDRGAYEQYF	TGTGCCAGCAGATGGGACAGGGGCGCATACGAGCAGTACTTC
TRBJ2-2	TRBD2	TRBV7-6	CASSLEVASGNTGELFF	TGTGCCAGCAGCCTCGAGGTTGCTAGCGGGAACACCGGGGAGCTGTTTTTT
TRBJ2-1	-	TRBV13	CASSLWLNEQFF	TGTGCCAGCAGCTTATGGCTCAATGAGCAGTTCTTC
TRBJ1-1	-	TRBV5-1	CASSIVQGTEAFF	TGCGCCAGCAGCATAGTACAGGGCACTGAAGCTTTCTTT
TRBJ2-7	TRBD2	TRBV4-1	CASSQEFWASGLGEQYF	TGCGCCAGCAGCCAAGAGTTTTGGGCTAGCGGCTTAGGGGAGCAGTACTTC
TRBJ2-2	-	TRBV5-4	CASSLAQGITGELFF	TGTGCCAGCAGCTTGGCCCAGGGCATCACCGGGGAGCTGTTTTTT
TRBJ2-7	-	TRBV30	CAWRGQTPGEQYF	TGTGCCTGGAGGGGACAAACGCCGGGCGAGCAGTACTTC
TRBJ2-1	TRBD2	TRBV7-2	CASSLSGSEQFF	TGTGCCAGCAGCCTCAGCGGGAGTGAGCAGTTCTTC
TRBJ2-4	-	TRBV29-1	CSVELGDKNIQYF	TGCAGCGTTGAGTTAGGGGACAAAAACATTCAGTACTTC
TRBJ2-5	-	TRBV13	CASSSGISSETQYF	TGTGCCAGCAGCTCAGGGATTTCGAGTGAGACCCAGTACTTC
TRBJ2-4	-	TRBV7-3	CASSLGGRGNIQYF	TGTGCCAGCAGCTTAGGGGGGCGGGGGAACATTCAGTACTTC
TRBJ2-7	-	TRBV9	CASSLSGPPYEQYF	TGTGCCAGCAGCCTTTCAGGGCCCCCCTACGAGCAGTACTTC
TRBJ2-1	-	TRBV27	CASSLRSGSNEQFF	TGTGCCAGCAGTTTAAGGTCGGGGTCCAATGAGCAGTTCTTC
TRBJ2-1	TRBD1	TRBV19	CASSPRQGHNEQFF	TGTGCCAGTAGCCCCAGACAGGGACACAATGAGCAGTTCTTC